Below are 31 T cell receptor beta chains sequenced from a single sample in a study of graft-versus-host responses after intestinal transplantation. TCRdb's table, derived via immunoSEQ multiplex PCR, lists solely in-frame clones and lacks some. The sample records under 20,000 clones, around nine tenths being singletons. The input for sequencing was bone marrow, taken approximately 120 days after transplant. Receptors were obtained from a human patient who received an intestinal transplant, so some T cells may come from the graft donor.

This chain uses TRBV18 with TRBJ1-4, with D uncertain. CDR1 is KGHSH, CDR2 LQKENI, per germline. The CDR3 consists of 15 residues. V was trimmed by 0 bases and J by 5 bases, leaving 10 bases between them. This CDR3 is CASSPPAQGNEKLFF. CDR3 bases: TGTGCCAGCTCACCACCGGCACAAGGGAATGAAAAACTGTTTTTT.

The V gene is TRBV19, the J gene TRBJ1-2, with a weak D call TRBD1 (5 bases). The CDR3 sequence is 13 residues long. Trimming shortened V by 7 bases and J by 4 bases, and 13 bases separated the two germline ends. CDR1 is LNHDA and CDR2 is SQIVND in the germline V gene (reference sequence). DNA for the CDR3: TGTGCCAGTACAGAGGGGATCGGCTATGGCTACACCTTC. Amino acid sequence: CASTEGIGYGYTF.

Worth noting for this clone: One end of the junction fails to match germline, which may point to a read error. The V and J genes are TRBV28 and TRBJ1-1; the D is unclear. CDR1 and CDR2 (germline): MDHEN, SYDVKM. CDR3 length equals 16 residues. CDR3 sequence reads: CASSLGGGLMNTEASF. As DNA, the CDR3 is TGTGCCAGCAGTTTAGGAGGCGGATTAATGAACACTGAAGCTTCCTTT.

The chain is built from TRBV29-1 and TRBJ2-7; D possibly matches TRBD1 or TRBD2 (5 bases each). The CDR3 spans 12 residues. Trimming shortened V by 4 bases and J by 2 bases, and 9 bases separated the two germline ends. The V gene's germline CDR1 is SQVTM and CDR2 ANQGSEA. The CDR3 DNA sequence: TGCAGCGTTGTTAGGGGACCCTACGAGCAGTACTTC. This gives the protein CSVVRGPYEQYF.

The chain carries TRBV9 and TRBJ1-5; maybe TRBD1 (5 bases). The CDR3 is 13 amino acids. With 2 bases removed from V and 4 bases from J, the gap between germline ends came to 7 bases. The V gene's germline CDR1 is SGDLS and CDR2 YYNGEE. The CDR3 sequence is CASSVGVNQPQHF. Here the CDR3 DNA reads TGTGCCAGCAGCGTGGGGGTGAATCAGCCCCAGCATTTT.

The count of this clone is one. This chain joins TRBV9 and TRBJ2-7, with 10 bases that match TRBD1. This CDR3 is built from 16 residues. V was pared by 3 bases and J by 2 bases, with 8 bases of the junction left unmatched. Germline values: CDR1 SGDLS, CDR2 YYNGEE. The CDR3 nucleotides read TGTGCCAGCAGCGAAGAATCGACAGGGGGCGCCTACGAGCAGTACTTC. Translated, it gives CASSEESTGGAYEQYF.

The gene calls are TRBV6-1 and TRBJ2-7; 8 bases are shared with TRBD1. Germline V gene lookup returns CDR1 MNHNS and CDR2 SASEGT. The CDR3 runs to 16 residues. Trimming took 0 bases from V and 3 from J; bases not matched to a gene: 7. The CDR3 DNA is TGTGCCAGCAGTGAAGCCGCAGGGGGCGGGAACTACGAGCAGTACTTC. It encodes CASSEAAGGGNYEQYF.

The V call is TRBV2, the J call TRBJ1-1; D remains ambiguous. The CDR3 runs to 14 residues. Germline CDR1 is SNHLY and CDR2 is FYNNEI. Trimming removed 4 bases at V and 7 bases at J, with 16 bases between. The CDR3 DNA reads as TGTGCCAGCAGTGGAATTGTAGCGTTACTTGAAGCTTTCTTT. Translated, it gives CASSGIVALLEAFF.

As for this clone: Other DNA sequences in the sample encode the same CDR3. The chain links TRBV11-2 to TRBJ1-1; the D is unclear. This CDR3 spans 14 amino acids. Germline V CDR1 and CDR2: SGHAT, FQNNGV. Trimming pared 2 bases from V and 0 bases from J, leaving 7 bases between. The CDR3 DNA reads as TGTGCCAGCAGCTTATACGGGATGAACACTGAAGCTTTCTTT. It codes for CASSLYGMNTEAFF.

The V and J genes are TRBV18 and TRBJ1-2, with D possibly TRBD1 on 6 matching bases. Trimming took off 3 bases at V and 2 bases at J, with 10 bases between the two ends. Germline V gives CDR1 KGHSH, CDR2 LQKENI. The CDR3 consists of 14 residues. CDR3 sequence reads: CASSPLDSNYGYTF. The CDR3 DNA reads as TGTGCCAGCTCACCGCTGGACAGCAACTATGGCTACACCTTC.

This clone has just one count. The genes are TRBV2 and TRBJ1-2, with D possibly matching TRBD1 (5 bases). The V and J ends lost 5 bases and 4 bases respectively, with 17 bases between them. The CDR3 spans 15 residues. Germline CDR1 reads SNHLY; CDR2 reads FYNNEI. CDR3 amino acids: CASSSRRDGLYGYTF. CDR3 coding DNA: TGTGCCAGCAGTAGCCGCCGGGACGGTCTCTATGGCTACACCTTC.

V is TRBV19 and J is TRBJ2-7; 7 bases map to TRBD2. Germline V CDR1 and CDR2: LNHDA, SQIVND (reference sequence). Germline trimming cut 8 bases from V and 0 bases from J; bases unmatched to any gene: 4. The CDR3 is 13 amino acids. The CDR3 DNA reads TGTGCCAGTCAACCGGGAGGCTCCTACGAGCAGTACTTC. Its translation: CASQPGGSYEQYF.

The chain couples TRBV19 to TRBJ2-1, with TRBD2 matching 9 bases. Losses at the gene ends were 5 bases for V and 6 bases for J; bases not matched to a gene: 5. In germline, CDR1 is LNHDA, CDR2 SQIVND (reference sequence). The CDR3 length is 14 residues. Written as DNA, the CDR3 is TGTGCCAGTAGTTGGGGACTAGCCCTCAATGAGCAGTTCTTC. It specifies CASSWGLALNEQFF. Using reference TRBV19 and TRBJ2-1 for the parts outside the CDR3, the full variable domain is DGGITQSPKYLFRKEGQNVTLSCEQNLNHDAMYWYRQDPGQGLRLIYYSQIVNDFQKGDIAEGYSVSREKKESFPLTVTSAQKNPTAFYLCASSWGLALNEQFFGPGTRLTVL.

In the case of this clone: At one end the junction does not follow the germline gene, possibly because of a read error. The chain is built from TRBV7-9 and TRBJ1-4; D gene ambiguous. The CDR3 spans 15 residues. The germline V gene has CDR1 SEHNR and CDR2 FQNEAQ (reference sequence). For the CDR3, the DNA is TGTGCCAGCAGTTTAGAGGGAACGGGTAATGAAAAACTGTTTTTT. This gives the protein CASSLEGTGNEKLFF.

The chain joins TRBV27 to TRBJ1-5; TRBD1 is a possible D gene (6 bases). This CDR3 has 15 amino acids. Trimming took off 0 bases at V and 5 bases at J, with 11 bases between the two ends. From germline, CDR1 is MNHEY and CDR2 SMNVEV (reference sequence). The CDR3 sequence: CASSLSSRGYQPQHF. CDR3 DNA: TGTGCCAGCAGTTTATCGTCCAGGGGATATCAGCCCCAGCATTTT.

The gene calls are TRBV7-2 and TRBJ1-1; D is possibly TRBD1 (6 bases). The CDR3 length is 14 residues. Germline V gene data show CDR1 as SGHTA and CDR2 as FQGNSA. The V and J ends lost 5 bases and 5 bases respectively, with 15 bases between them. The CDR3 loop is CASSSWGGRTEAFF. CDR3 nucleotide sequence: TGTGCCAGCAGCAGTTGGGGGGGGCGGACTGAAGCTTTCTTT.

This clone turned up a few times. J is TRBJ2-7 and V is TRBV6-5, with D maybe TRBD2 (6 bases). The V gene lost 0 bases and the J gene lost 0 bases, with 9 bases spanning the gap. Germline V gene lookup returns CDR1 MNHEY and CDR2 SVGAGI. The CDR3 totals 15 residues. CDR3 in amino acids: CASSYSPGSSYEQYF. The CDR3 coding sequence is TGTGCCAGCAGTTACTCTCCCGGGAGCTCCTACGAGCAGTACTTC.

This chain uses TRBV21-1 with TRBJ2-7; the table assigns TRBD1, which was not confirmed against the DNA. TRBV21-1 is a listed pseudogene. CDR3 length: 21 residues. CDR3 sequence (DNA): TGTGCCAGCAGCCTCCTGAATCGCCTCTGCGGCCGGGACATCACTTCCTACGAGCAGTACTTC. Protein product: CASSLLNRLCGRDITSYEQYF.

The gene calls are TRBV30 and TRBJ2-1; the D gene is possibly TRBD1 (5 bases). Trimming stripped 2 bases from V and 2 bases from J, with 7 bases between. The CDR3 has 13 residues. Germline CDR1 GTSNPN, CDR2 SVGIG (reference sequence). The CDR3, as DNA: TGTGCCTGGAGTCAGGGAACCTACAATGAGCAGTTCTTC. Its translation is CAWSQGTYNEQFF.

This sequence joins TRBV7-9 and TRBJ1-5; no definite D call. This CDR3 comprises 15 residues. Germline values: CDR1 SEHNR, CDR2 FQNEAQ (reference sequence). V was cut by 5 bases and J by 1 base, with 12 bases left in between. The CDR3 loop is CASSQEGPSNQPQHF. The CDR3 coding sequence is TGTGCCAGCAGCCAAGAAGGCCCCAGCAATCAGCCCCAGCATTTT.

J is TRBJ2-6 and V is TRBV6-6; a weak D match, TRBD2 (5 bases). The V end was cut by 2 bases, the J end by 1 base, with 6 bases between. Germline V gives CDR1 MNHNY, CDR2 SVGAGI (reference sequence). This CDR3 spans 15 amino acids. DNA for the CDR3: TGTGCCAGCAGTTACCGGAGGTCTGGGGCCAACGTCCTGACTTTC. Protein: CASSYRRSGANVLTF.

V gene TRBV7-8 combines with J gene TRBJ1-4; TRBD1 matches at 9 bases. The V gene's germline CDR1 is SGHVS and CDR2 FQNEAQ. The CDR3 spans 16 residues. With V trimmed by 6 bases and J by 0 bases, 5 bases remained unmatched. CDR3 sequence reads: CASSRRTGATNEKLFF. CDR3 nucleotide sequence: TGTGCCAGCAGTAGGAGGACAGGGGCAACTAATGAAAAACTGTTTTTT.

This clone was detected only once. This sequence joins TRBV5-8 and TRBJ2-7; the match to TRBD1 covers 7 bases. The V gene's germline CDR1 is SGHTS and CDR2 YDEGEE. Trimming took 2 bases from V and 6 from J; bases not matched to a gene: 5. CDR3 length equals 13 residues. The CDR3 spells CASSFDRVGEQYF. The CDR3 bases are TGTGCCAGCAGCTTTGACAGGGTAGGCGAGCAGTACTTC. The full variable domain, rest sourced from reference TRBV5-8 and TRBJ2-7, is EAGVTQSPTHLIKTRGQQATLRCSPISGHTSVYWYQQALGLGLQFLLWYDEGEERNRGNFPPRFSGRQFPNYSSELNVNALELEDSALYLCASSFDRVGEQYFGPGTRLTVT.

The chain links TRBV4-1 to TRBJ2-3; D uncertain. From germline, CDR1 is MGHRA and CDR2 YSYEKL. The length of the CDR3 is 14 residues. V was trimmed by 0 bases and J by 4 bases, leaving 8 bases between them. The CDR3, as DNA: TGCGCCAGCAGCCAAGATGCAGTTCCAGATACGCAGTATTTT. Translation: CASSQDAVPDTQYF.

V gene TRBV4-2 combines with J gene TRBJ2-7; 9 positions match TRBD2. The CDR3 is 15 residues long. Unmatched junction bases numbered 4, after V lost 0 bases and J lost 4 bases. Germline V gene data show CDR1 as LGHNA and CDR2 as YNFKEQ. The CDR3: CASSQDSSGNYEQYF. The CDR3 DNA is TGTGCCAGCAGCCAAGATTCTAGCGGGAATTACGAGCAGTACTTC.

This chain uses TRBV27 with TRBJ2-7; D call uncertain. The CDR3 is 13 amino acids. V lost 4 bases and J lost 3, with 10 bases in between. Germline V CDR1 and CDR2: MNHEY, SMNVEV (reference sequence). The CDR3 protein is CASSYRLNYEQYF. CDR3 sequence (DNA): TGTGCCAGCAGTTATAGGCTTAACTACGAGCAGTACTTC.

The chain joins TRBV2 to TRBJ2-2; maybe TRBD1 (5 bases). Germline V gene data show CDR1 as SNHLY and CDR2 as FYNNEI. V shed 4 bases and J shed 4 bases, with 7 bases lying between them. This CDR3 region has 13 residues. For the CDR3, the DNA is TGTGCCAGCAGTGCAAGGGGCACCGGGGAGCTGTTTTTT. Translation: CASSARGTGELFF.

The rearrangement links TRBV11-3 to TRBJ2-5; 11 bases agree with TRBD2. The CDR3 is 16 residues long. The V segment lost 5 bases and the J segment 5 bases; nucleotides outside the gene matches: 10. Germline V gene sequence: CDR1 SGHNT, CDR2 YENEEA. The DNA for the CDR3 is TGTGCCAGCAGCAAACGACTAGCGGGATTTGAGGAGACCCAGTACTTC. This codes for CASSKRLAGFEETQYF.

The chain links TRBV6-1 to TRBJ1-1, with 7 bases fitting TRBD1. The CDR3 spans 14 residues. CDR1 is MNHNS, CDR2 SASEGT, per germline. The ends lost 3 bases at V and 11 bases at J; junction bases unmatched: 12. CDR3 sequence reads: CASSDSSTGSDAFF. The CDR3 region has the DNA TGTGCCAGCAGTGACTCCTCGACAGGGAGCGACGCTTTCTTT.

The rearrangement links TRBV27 to TRBJ2-3; 13 nucleotides align to TRBD2. CDR3 length: 17 residues. The trim removed 6 bases at V and 2 bases at J, leaving 8 bases unmatched. CDR1 and CDR2 from the germline V gene are MNHEY and SMNVEV (reference sequence). Here the CDR3 DNA reads TGTGCCAGCAGCAGAAGGACTAGCGGGAGTACCACAGATACGCAGTATTTT. This sequence encodes CASSRRTSGSTTDTQYF.

V is TRBV9 and J is TRBJ1-1, with a tentative D call TRBD1 (5 bases). From germline, CDR1 is SGDLS and CDR2 YYNGEE. The CDR3 is 16 residues long. V was pared by 0 bases and J by 0 bases, with 12 bases between. CDR3 loop: CASSVGGALLNTEAFF. Written as DNA, the CDR3 is TGTGCCAGCAGCGTAGGTGGGGCCCTATTGAACACTGAAGCTTTCTTT.